Below, 22 T cell receptor beta chains from the same sample are listed, as sequenced in a study of graft-versus-host responses after intestinal transplantation. The protocol was immunoSEQ multiplex PCR, while the TCRdb copy is restricted to in-frame clones and leaves out a portion. The sample has about 18,000 clones, about two fifths seen once; the top ten hold around 0.82%. The sequences come from alloreactive CD4+ T cells from a mixed lymphocyte reaction culture, collected before intestinal transplant. Noted subset: CFSE-low proliferating T cells sorted from roughly six-day pre-transplant mixed lymphocyte reaction (GvH or HvG direction). Receptors were obtained from a human patient who received an intestinal transplant.

This clone has more than one count but fewer than ten. J is TRBJ2-3 and V is TRBV11-2, with 8 bases identical to TRBD2. Trimming took 5 bases from V and 4 from J; bases not matched to a gene: 5. From germline, CDR1 is SGHAT and CDR2 FQNNGV. The CDR3 totals 14 residues. Here the CDR3 reads CASSRGGVPDTQYF. The CDR3 region has the DNA TGTGCCAGCAGCCGGGGGGGGGTACCAGATACGCAGTATTTT.

The CDR3 is CASSPQGLPNSPLHF. As DNA, the CDR3 is TGTGCCAGCAGCCCCCAGGGGCTTCCCAATTCACCCCTCCACTTT. The V call is TRBV11-2, the J call TRBJ1-6, with D possibly matching TRBD1 (6 bases). This CDR3 contains 15 residues. Germline lookup yields CDR1 SGHAT and CDR2 FQNNGV. The V end was cut by 5 bases, the J end by 7 bases, with 15 bases between.

The V and J genes are TRBV6-6 and TRBJ2-3; D uncertain. The CDR3 is 15 residues long. Deletions cut 2 bases from V and 5 bases from J, with 14 bases between. Germline loops: CDR1 MNHNY, CDR2 SVGAGI (reference sequence). The CDR3 loop is CASSYPAARQDTQYF. The CDR3 bases are TGTGCCAGCAGTTACCCGGCTGCGAGACAAGATACGCAGTATTTT.

This clone was detected a few times. This chain links TRBV19 with TRBJ1-1; D is perhaps TRBD1 (6 bases). The CDR3 is 14 residues long. The V end lost 7 bases, the J end lost 1 base, and 13 bases lay between the germline ends. CDR1 LNHDA and CDR2 SQIVND come from the germline V gene (reference sequence). In nucleotides, the CDR3 is TGTGCCAGTACTCCGACAGGCGCGAACACTGAAGCTTTCTTT. This translates into CASTPTGANTEAFF.

The chain links TRBV5-1 to TRBJ1-2; no firm D call. V lost 0 bases, J lost 6 bases, and 15 bases lay in between. The CDR3 is 15 amino acids. Per the germline V gene, CDR1 is SGHRS and CDR2 is YFSETQ. In nucleotides, the CDR3 is TGCGCCAGCAGCTTGGGATCTAGGTTCCGGGATGGCTACACCTTC. It specifies CASSLGSRFRDGYTF.

This chain connects TRBV10-3 to TRBJ1-1; unclear D gene. Germline V gene data show CDR1 as ENHRY and CDR2 as SYGVKD. Trimming removed 10 bases from V and 3 bases from J, with 12 bases in between. The CDR3 spans 12 residues. The CDR3 sequence: CATQRRDTEAFF. CDR3 DNA sequence: TGTGCCACCCAGCGACGGGACACTGAAGCTTTCTTT.

CDR3 nucleotides: TGTGCCAGCAGCCCAAGGGTGGGGGGGAATGAGCAGTTCTTC. Protein product: CASSPRVGGNEQFF. V usage is TRBV6-1 and J usage is TRBJ2-1, with TRBD2 identical over 7 bases. This CDR3 is built from 14 residues. V was clipped by 6 bases and J by 7 bases; unmatched bases: 9. Germline CDR1 reads MNHNS; CDR2 reads SASEGT.

The genes are TRBV10-3 and TRBJ2-7, with TRBD1 as a possible D gene (5 bases). Germline V lookup: CDR1 ENHRY, CDR2 SYGVKD. The CDR3 extends over 14 amino acids. V was trimmed by 7 bases and J by 3 bases, leaving 16 bases between them. CDR3 residues: CAINDPGDSYEQYF. The CDR3 region has the DNA TGTGCCATCAATGATCCGGGCGACAGCTACGAGCAGTACTTC.

This rearrangement joins TRBV19 to TRBJ2-1; TRBD1 matches 12 bases. The CDR3 is made up of 13 amino acids. Trimming cost V 10 bases and J 8 bases; bases outside gene matches: 6. Germline V gene sequence: CDR1 LNHDA, CDR2 SQIVND (reference sequence). In DNA form, the CDR3 reads TGTGCCACTCTAGGGACAGGGGGCCATGAGCAGTTCTTC. Translating gives CATLGTGGHEQFF.

V and J are TRBV18 and TRBJ1-5, with D possibly matching TRBD1 (5 bases). This CDR3 is built from 16 residues. Germline V gene lookup returns CDR1 KGHSH and CDR2 LQKENI. Trimming took 5 bases from V and 2 from J, leaving 16 bases between them. CDR3 in amino acids: CASSYRTGLGNQPQHF. The CDR3 DNA is TGTGCCAGCTCATACAGGACGGGGTTGGGCAATCAGCCCCAGCATTTT.

DNA of the CDR3: TGCGCCAGCAGGACTGCGGCTAATGAAAAACTGTTTTTT. Protein sequence: CASRTAANEKLFF. The rearrangement links TRBV5-1 to TRBJ1-4; no clear D. The V end lost 5 bases, the J end lost 3 bases, and 8 bases lay between the germline ends. This CDR3 is 13 amino acids long. Looked up from germline, CDR1 is SGHRS and CDR2 is YFSETQ.

This clone was counted only a few times. The V gene is TRBV11-2, the J gene TRBJ1-6; D is ambiguous. Germline lookup yields CDR1 SGHAT and CDR2 FQNNGV. CDR3 size: 13 residues. V lost 2 bases and J lost 11, with 10 bases in between. The CDR3 region has the DNA TGTGCCAGCAGCTTATCTGGGAGGACACCCCTCCACTTT. Its protein is CASSLSGRTPLHF.

The rearrangement links TRBV5-1 to TRBJ1-2; possibly TRBD1 for D (5 bases). This CDR3 has 13 amino acids. The germline V gene has CDR1 SGHRS and CDR2 YFSETQ. Trimming stripped 7 bases from V and 2 bases from J, with 12 bases between. CDR3 in DNA: TGCGCCAGCGCGACGGGGCCGAACTATGGCTACACCTTC. Protein: CASATGPNYGYTF.

This clone came up a few times. This chain links TRBV4-1 with TRBJ1-2, with 9 nucleotides matching TRBD1. CDR3 length equals 14 residues. V shed 3 bases, J shed 6 bases, and the junction held 5 bases outside the gene matches. Germline CDR1 MGHRA, CDR2 YSYEKL. This chain's CDR3 is CASSHTTGGDGYTF. CDR3 sequence (DNA): TGCGCCAGCAGCCATACGACAGGGGGAGATGGCTACACCTTC.

This rearrangement joins TRBV19 to TRBJ2-2; D is ambiguous. The germline gives CDR1 LNHDA, CDR2 SQIVND (reference sequence). The V end was cut by 5 bases, the J end by 1 base, with 5 bases between. CDR3 length: 13 amino acids. This CDR3 reads CASSPQNTGELFF. The CDR3, as DNA: TGTGCCAGTAGTCCCCAGAACACCGGGGAGCTGTTTTTT.

The chain has TRBV6-5 and TRBJ1-2; TRBD1 is a possible D gene (5 bases). Germline V gene lookup returns CDR1 MNHEY and CDR2 SVGAGI. V was trimmed by 5 bases and J by 5 bases, leaving 12 bases between them. CDR3 length: 13 residues. CDR3 sequence reads: CASSAGGMYGYTF. The DNA of the CDR3 is TGTGCCAGCAGTGCCGGGGGGATGTATGGCTACACCTTC.

This sequence joins TRBV5-1 and TRBJ1-1; the match to TRBD1 covers 9 bases. The CDR3 extends over 20 amino acids. From germline, CDR1 is SGHRS and CDR2 YFSETQ. The V gene end was trimmed by 2 bases and the J gene end by 0 bases; junction bases not matched to a gene: 17. Written as DNA, the CDR3 is TGCGCCAGCAGCTTAACAGGGGGCGCGGCGCGCCCCTTAATGAACACTGAAGCTTTCTTT. This translates into CASSLTGGAARPLMNTEAFF.

The rearrangement joins TRBV6-5 to TRBJ2-2; D gene unclear. V was trimmed by 7 bases and J by 5 bases, leaving 8 bases between them. This CDR3 is built from 12 residues. CDR1 is MNHEY and CDR2 is SVGAGI in the germline V gene. This chain's CDR3 is CASITNTGELFF. Written as DNA, the CDR3 is TGTGCCAGCATCACCAATACCGGGGAGCTGTTTTTT.

V usage is TRBV10-3 and J usage is TRBJ1-1; D is uncertain. The CDR3 extends over 14 amino acids. Germline V gene data show CDR1 as ENHRY and CDR2 as SYGVKD. V dropped 2 bases and J dropped 1 base, with 8 bases sitting between them. This CDR3 reads CAISESRGNTEAFF. The CDR3 DNA follows: TGTGCCATCAGTGAGAGCCGGGGGAACACTGAAGCTTTCTTT.

The sample holds a few counts of this clone. The V and J genes are TRBV19 and TRBJ1-1; D is unclear. Looked up from germline, CDR1 is LNHDA and CDR2 is SQIVND (reference sequence). V was shortened by 8 bases and J by 1 base, with 20 bases between the two germline ends. CDR3 length: 16 amino acids. The CDR3 protein is CASLFRSRPGNTEAFF. The CDR3, as DNA: TGTGCCAGTCTATTCAGGAGCCGGCCTGGGAACACTGAAGCTTTCTTT.

This clone was observed a few times. The rearrangement uses TRBV6-6 and TRBJ1-2; D remains unclear. Trimming removed 5 bases from V and 8 bases from J, with 15 bases in between. Germline CDR1 reads MNHNY; CDR2 reads SVGAGI (reference sequence). This CDR3 spans 13 amino acids. In DNA form, the CDR3 reads TGTGCCAGCAGTGCGCGGTGGAACGGAGGCTACACCTTC. Translation: CASSARWNGGYTF.

The V gene is TRBV10-3, the J gene TRBJ1-2; maybe TRBD1 (6 bases). The CDR3 is made up of 16 amino acids. Trimming removed 4 bases at V and 4 bases at J, with 19 bases between. Per the germline V gene, CDR1 is ENHRY and CDR2 is SYGVKD. CDR3 in amino acids: CAISGSRGRRAYGYTF. The CDR3, as DNA: TGTGCCATCAGTGGGAGTCGGGGGCGCCGAGCCTATGGCTACACCTTC.